These T cell receptor beta chains were read from a single sample in a study of cytomegalovirus exposure and HLA in healthy donors. The repertoire was sequenced with immunoSEQ multiplex PCR; TCRdb's copy has only in-frame clones and lacks some. This table holds about 160,000 clones, around 80% found once. The sample consisted of PBMCs. Source of these receptors: a man between 40 and 49 years old in good health and CMV-seronegative. Each CDR3 is given with its conserved first and last residue. D genes are given only for firm matches. Part of the rows lack a size; the others show once, few, many or a class for expanded clones.

j_gene,abundance,d_gene,v_gene,CDR3aa,CDR3nt
TRBJ1-1,.,.,TRBV19,CASREGQNTEAFF,TGTGCCAGTAGGGAGGGGCAGAACACTGAAGCTTTCTTT
TRBJ1-2,.,TRBD1,TRBV29-1,CSVATGQGPDGYTF,TGCAGCGTTGCTACTGGACAGGGGCCCGATGGCTACACCTTC
TRBJ1-1,.,.,TRBV4-1,CASSPEGHPEAFF,TGCGCCAGCAGCCCCGAAGGACACCCTGAAGCTTTCTTT
TRBJ1-6,once,.,TRBV13,CASSLRENLHF,TGTGCCAGCAGCCTTCGGGAGAACCTCCACTTT
TRBJ2-5,.,TRBD1,TRBV15,CATSRGIGTEVTQYF,TGTGCCACCAGCAGAGGGATCGGGACAGAGGTGACCCAGTACTTC
TRBJ1-2,.,TRBD1,TRBV7-2,CASSYRTGDYGYTF,TGTGCCAGCAGCTACCGGACAGGGGACTATGGCTACACCTTC
TRBJ2-7,.,.,TRBV7-8,CASSLTALNEQYF,TGTGCCAGCAGCCTTACCGCGCTCAACGAGCAGTACTTC
TRBJ2-1,.,.,TRBV11-2,CASSPQVSSYNEQFF,TGTGCCAGCAGCCCACAGGTAAGCTCCTACAATGAGCAGTTCTTC
TRBJ1-2,.,TRBD1,TRBV6-5,CASSYSPTTGMGGYTF,TGTGCCAGCAGTTACTCTCCTACGACAGGGATGGGAGGCTACACCTTC
TRBJ1-2,.,.,TRBV4-1,CASSQDRQRIAGYTF,TGCGCCAGCAGCCAAGATAGACAGCGCATAGCAGGCTACACCTTC
TRBJ2-7,.,.,TRBV7-2,CASRGELGPAYEQYF,TGTGCCAGCAGGGGAGAGCTAGGTCCAGCCTACGAGCAGTACTTC
TRBJ2-7,.,.,TRBV28,CASTRQKSSYEQYF,TGTGCCAGCACCCGACAGAAAAGCTCCTACGAGCAGTACTTC
TRBJ2-7,.,.,TRBV7-9,CASSLGGQHSGQYF,TGTGCCAGCAGCTTAGGAGGGCAGCACTCCGGGCAGTACTTC
TRBJ1-2,.,.,TRBV6-5,CASSYRSVGGPDGYTF,TGTGCCAGCAGTTACCGCAGCGTCGGGGGACCAGATGGCTACACCTTC
TRBJ2-3,.,.,TRBV2,CASTVWGRGSSDTQYF,TGTGCCAGCACCGTCTGGGGGCGGGGGTCTAGCGATACGCAGTATTTT
TRBJ1-2,.,TRBD1,TRBV7-8,CASSLERTGDGYTF,TGTGCCAGCAGCTTGGAAAGGACAGGGGATGGCTACACCTTC
TRBJ2-1,.,.,TRBV30,CAWRREEGRPEQFF,TGTGCCTGGAGGAGGGAGGAGGGCAGGCCTGAGCAGTTCTTC
TRBJ1-1,.,.,TRBV4-1,CASSQETGLGTEAFF,TGCGCCAGCAGCCAAGAAACAGGGCTGGGGACTGAAGCTTTCTTT
TRBJ2-1,.,TRBD1,TRBV19,CASSLMGQGAYNEQFF,TGTGCCAGTAGTCTAATGGGACAGGGGGCCTACAATGAGCAGTTCTTC
TRBJ2-7,.,.,TRBV11-3,CASSLGPGAEEQYF,TGTGCCAGCAGCTTAGGACCAGGGGCGGAAGAGCAGTACTTC
TRBJ1-6,.,.,TRBV25-1,CASRTQGSYNSPLHF,TGTGCCAGCCGGACACAGGGCTCCTATAATTCACCCCTCCACTTT
TRBJ2-3,.,.,TRBV5-1,CASSLAIRETRKTDTQYF,TGCGCCAGCAGCTTGGCCATACGCGAGACTCGTAAAACAGATACGCAGTATTTT
TRBJ1-2,.,TRBD1,TRBV15,CATSSNLRGGPNYGYTF,TGTGCCACCAGCTCCAACTTAAGAGGGGGCCCTAACTATGGCTACACCTTC
TRBJ1-3,.,TRBD1,TRBV7-9,CASRGTGELGVTIYF,TGTGCCAGCAGGGGGACAGGGGAGCTGGGGGTCACCATATATTTT
TRBJ1-4,.,.,TRBV5-1,CASSAPGQGGEKLFF,TGCGCCAGCAGCGCTCCGGGACAAGGCGGTGAAAAACTGTTTTTT
TRBJ2-7,once,TRBD1,TRBV19,CASSTGTGGVNEQYF,TGTGCCAGTAGTACCGGGACAGGGGGAGTCAACGAGCAGTACTTC
TRBJ1-2,.,.,TRBV12-1,CASSPTPGIPTLIYGYTF,TGTGCCAGCAGCCCCACCCCGGGAATCCCCACCCTCATCTATGGCTACACCTTC
TRBJ1-1,.,TRBD1,TRBV28,CASSLPRGQGTEAFF,TGTGCCAGCAGTTTACCCAGGGGGCAAGGCACTGAAGCTTTCTTT
TRBJ2-2,.,.,TRBV5-5,CASSRLVDSGELFF,TGTGCCAGCAGCCGACTTGTCGATTCCGGGGAGCTGTTTTTT
TRBJ2-5,.,TRBD1,TRBV19,CASSSGTVQETQYF,TGTGCCAGTAGTTCCGGGACAGTCCAAGAGACCCAGTACTTC
TRBJ1-4,.,TRBD1,TRBV5-5,CASSRLDRDYEKLFF,TGTGCCAGCAGCAGATTGGACAGGGACTACGAAAAACTGTTTTTT
TRBJ2-7,.,.,TRBV13,CASSPGQYLYEQYF,TGTGCCAGCAGCCCAGGACAGTACCTCTACGAGCAGTACTTC
TRBJ2-7,.,TRBD2,TRBV4-3,CASSQASGGLYEQYF,TGCGCCAGCAGCCAAGCTAGCGGGGGGCTCTACGAGCAGTACTTC